This entry lists 26 T cell receptor beta chains sequenced from one sample in a study of T cell responses to AZD1222 COVID-19 vaccine (dated by TCRdb to the early 2020s). The library was generated by the immunoSEQ multiplex PCR assay. Sourced from immuneACCESS, this table was stored by TCRdb with only in-frame sequences that have V and J called. A share of the clones is absent; for the studies checked, an unresolved V gene accounts for under half, and the remainder has no known explanation. The sample table lists approximately 88,000 clones, around 90% of them with a count of one. The biggest ten clones account for around 5% of the sample. The time point label on this specimen signifies: about 28 days (+/-7) after the second vaccine dose. The source material was peripheral blood, sampled 28 days after the second AZD1222 dose. These receptors all come from an adult who received the AZD1222 COVID-19 vaccine.

J is TRBJ1-3 and V is TRBV10-1; D might be TRBD1 (6 bases). Germline CDR1 reads WNHNN; CDR2 reads SYGVQD (reference sequence). Deletions cut 5 bases from V and 7 bases from J, with 21 bases between. The CDR3 consists of 16 residues. CDR3 loop: CASSSLGGPEVNTIYF. CDR3 DNA: TGCGCCAGCAGTTCTCTTGGGGGGCCTGAAGTGAACACCATATATTTT.

This clone was counted once. The chain couples TRBV7-9 to TRBJ2-3, with 9 nucleotides matching TRBD1. CDR1 is SEHNR, CDR2 FQNEAQ, per germline (reference sequence). The CDR3 length is 15 residues. Trimming cost V 5 bases and J 4 bases; bases outside gene matches: 7. CDR3 in amino acids: CASSQDRGTADTQYF. CDR3 DNA: TGTGCCAGCAGCCAGGACAGGGGAACTGCAGATACGCAGTATTTT.

This clone was counted a single time. This rearrangement joins TRBV6-5 to TRBJ1-2; TRBD1 matches 9 bases. Germline assignment: CDR1 MNHEY and CDR2 SVGAGI. The CDR3 has 13 residues. Germline trimming cut 6 bases from V and 4 bases from J; bases unmatched to any gene: 3. Written as DNA, the CDR3 is TGTGCCAGCAGAGAGACAGGGGGCTATGGCTACACCTTC. Protein product: CASRETGGYGYTF.

The chain is built from TRBV18 and TRBJ2-5; 10 bases match TRBD2. The germline V gene encodes CDR1 KGHSH and CDR2 LQKENI. V dropped 3 bases and J dropped 3; count of bases not matched to a gene: 4. There are 15 residues in the CDR3. The chain's CDR3 is CASSPIAGGEETQYF. CDR3 DNA: TGTGCCAGCTCACCGATAGCGGGGGGCGAAGAGACCCAGTACTTC. The full variable domain, in which reference TRBV18 and TRBJ2-5 provide the parts outside the CDR3, is NAGVMQNPRHLVRRRGQEARLRCSPMKGHSHVYWYRQLPEEGLKFMVYLQKENIIDESGMPKERFSAEFPKEGPSILRIQQVVRGDSAAYFCASSPIAGGEETQYFGPGTRLLVL.

The J gene is TRBJ1-3, the V gene TRBV6-5; D is possibly TRBD1 (5 bases). The CDR3 has 14 amino acids. Trimming cost V 8 bases and J 0 bases, with 11 bases left between them. Germline V gene data show CDR1 as MNHEY and CDR2 as SVGAGI. In nucleotides, the CDR3 is TGTGCCAGCTTTGACAGTTCCTCTGGAAACACCATATATTTT. Amino acids: CASFDSSSGNTIYF.

This sequence joins TRBV4-1 and TRBJ2-3; 16 nucleotides align to TRBD2. The length of the CDR3 is 16 residues. The germline CDR1 and CDR2 sequences are MGHRA and YSYEKL. V shed 6 bases, J shed 4 bases, and the junction held 4 bases outside the gene matches. CDR3: CASRSGTSGGADTQYF. The CDR3 nucleotides are TGCGCCAGCAGGAGCGGGACTAGCGGGGGGGCAGATACGCAGTATTTT.

This clone has just one count. The J gene is TRBJ1-2, the V gene TRBV5-6; D unresolved. Trimming pared 3 bases from V and 1 base from J, leaving 10 bases between. CDR1 and CDR2 (germline): SGHDT, YYEEEE. The CDR3 length is 14 residues. The CDR3 DNA follows: TGTGCCAGCAGCTCGGGTCCTCTTAACTATGGCTACACCTTC. Protein product: CASSSGPLNYGYTF.

CDR3 residues: CASSQLVNTEAFF. The CDR3, as DNA: TGTGCCAGCAGCCAGTTAGTGAACACTGAAGCTTTCTTT. The chain has TRBV7-3 and TRBJ1-1; D remains unclear. CDR1 and CDR2 (germline): SGHTA, FQGTGA. The CDR3 is made up of 13 amino acids. The V end lost 5 bases, the J end lost 0 bases, and 7 bases lay between the germline ends.

The chain employs TRBV5-1 and TRBJ2-7; D is unclear. V lost 0 bases, J lost 3 bases, and 7 bases lay in between. This CDR3 is 13 amino acids long. Germline V lookup: CDR1 SGHRS, CDR2 YFSETQ. The CDR3 protein is CASSLEGSYEQYF. The DNA for the CDR3 is TGCGCCAGCAGCTTGGAGGGCAGCTACGAGCAGTACTTC.

The chain carries TRBV2 and TRBJ1-2, with no clear D. The CDR3 loop spans 12 amino acids. V lost 11 bases, J lost 1 base, and 11 bases lay in between. CDR1 and CDR2 (germline): SNHLY, FYNNEI. The CDR3 DNA follows: TGTGCCTCAGGAGCAAATAACTATGGCTACACCTTC. Residues: CASGANNYGYTF.

The gene calls are TRBV5-6 and TRBJ1-2, with TRBD1 matching 7 bases. Germline CDR1 and CDR2: SGHDT and YYEEEE. The trim removed 1 base at V and 5 bases at J, leaving 5 bases unmatched. The CDR3 spans 14 residues. This CDR3 reads CASSLRGGGYGYTF. For the CDR3, the DNA is TGTGCCAGCAGCTTGAGAGGGGGCGGATATGGCTACACCTTC.

The chain links TRBV13 to TRBJ2-3; 15 bases fit TRBD2. The V gene end was trimmed by 4 bases and the J gene end by 4 bases; junction bases not matched to a gene: 15. The CDR3 covers 20 residues. Germline V gives CDR1 PRHDT, CDR2 FYEKMQ (reference sequence). The CDR3 nucleotides are TGTGCCAGCAGCTCCTCGGGACTAGCGGGGGGCCCTCCGGGGGCAGATACGCAGTATTTT. Protein product: CASSSSGLAGGPPGADTQYF.

Only a few counts were recorded for this clone. The V gene is TRBV7-9, the J gene TRBJ2-7; D is perhaps TRBD2 (6 bases). Germline V gene lookup returns CDR1 SEHNR and CDR2 FQNEAQ (reference sequence). CDR3 size: 16 residues. V was shortened by 2 bases and J by 0 bases, with 14 bases between the two germline ends. CDR3 in DNA: TGTGCCAGCAGCTTATCAACGGGGCGGGGCTCCTACGAGCAGTACTTC. Translation: CASSLSTGRGSYEQYF.

The chain uses TRBV4-2 and TRBJ1-5; 7 bases are a match to TRBD1. CDR1 and CDR2 from the germline V gene are LGHNA and YNFKEQ. The CDR3 covers 16 residues. The V and J ends lost 4 bases and 6 bases, in that order; junction bases with no gene match: 12. CDR3 amino acids: CASSPDRLVGRQPQHF. CDR3 DNA sequence: TGTGCCAGCAGCCCGGACAGGCTCGTAGGTCGTCAGCCCCAGCATTTT.

V is TRBV2 and J is TRBJ1-2, with 7 bases that match TRBD1. Germline loops: CDR1 SNHLY, CDR2 FYNNEI. With 5 bases clipped from V and 4 bases from J, the junction kept 4 bases outside the gene matches. CDR3 size: 13 residues. CDR3 protein: CASSRTGLYGYTF. The DNA of the CDR3 is TGTGCCAGCAGTAGGACAGGACTCTATGGCTACACCTTC. Together with reference TRBV2 and TRBJ1-2, the CDR3 gives the full variable domain: EPEVTQTPSHQVTQMGQEVILRCVPISNHLYFYWYRQILGQKVEFLVSFYNNEISEKSEIFDDQFSVERPDGSNFTLKIRSTKLEDSAMYFCASSRTGLYGYTFGSGTRLTVV.

The V call is TRBV10-2, the J call TRBJ1-6; TRBD1 might be the D (5 bases). Germline lookup yields CDR1 WSHSY and CDR2 SAAADI. The V end lost 3 bases, the J end lost 1 base, and 10 bases lay between the germline ends. The CDR3 runs to 16 residues. The CDR3, as DNA: TGCGCCAGCAGTGACAGGGAGGGATCCTATAATTCACCCCTCCACTTT. It translates to CASSDREGSYNSPLHF.

In the case of this clone: The sample holds other DNA sequences that translate to the same CDR3. The chain uses TRBV5-1 and TRBJ2-5; the match to TRBD2 covers 10 bases. The CDR3 contains 16 residues. J gave up 2 bases and V 0 bases, and 4 bases lay outside the gene matches. The germline V gene encodes CDR1 SGHRS and CDR2 YFSETQ. DNA of the CDR3: TGCGCCAGCAGCTTGGGGCCTAGCGGGGGACAAGAGACCCAGTACTTC. As protein: CASSLGPSGGQETQYF.

As DNA, the CDR3 is TGTGCCAGTAGTATAGATCGGGGTATGGATTCACCCCTCCACTTT. Encoded protein: CASSIDRGMDSPLHF. The chain joins TRBV19 to TRBJ1-6; no reliable D call. Trimming left V 0 bases short and J 8 bases short, with 11 bases between. The germline gives CDR1 LNHDA, CDR2 SQIVND (reference sequence). The CDR3 extends over 15 amino acids. Based on the CDR3 plus reference TRBV19 and TRBJ1-6, the full variable domain is DGGITQSPKYLFRKEGQNVTLSCEQNLNHDAMYWYRQDPGQGLRLIYYSQIVNDFQKGDIAEGYSVSREKKESFPLTVTSAQKNPTAFYLCASSIDRGMDSPLHFGNGTRLTVT.

This clone has just a few counts. The chain uses TRBV20-1 and TRBJ1-1, with 9 bases lining up with TRBD1. The V gene end was trimmed by 3 bases and the J gene end by 2 bases; junction bases not matched to a gene: 4. In germline, CDR1 is DFQATT, CDR2 SNEGSKA (reference sequence). There are 14 residues in the CDR3. CDR3 coding DNA: TGCAGTGCTAGTAGACAGGGGGTAAACACTGAAGCTTTCTTT. Its protein is CSASRQGVNTEAFF.

This chain links TRBV9 with TRBJ2-2; 8 bases align to TRBD1. Germline V gives CDR1 SGDLS, CDR2 YYNGEE. The CDR3 has 15 amino acids. Trimming cost V 3 bases and J 7 bases; bases outside gene matches: 8. The CDR3 spells CASSGRDRSNGELFF. CDR3 DNA sequence: TGTGCCAGCAGCGGCCGGGACAGGAGTAACGGGGAGCTGTTTTTT.

This chain joins TRBV6-5 and TRBJ1-5; D is perhaps TRBD1 (6 bases). The CDR3 length is 13 residues. The germline V gene has CDR1 MNHEY and CDR2 SVGAGI. Trimming removed 6 bases from V and 6 bases from J, with 12 bases in between. The CDR3: CASSQGQTQPQHF. The CDR3 bases are TGTGCCAGCAGCCAGGGACAAACTCAGCCCCAGCATTTT.

The chain employs TRBV7-2 and TRBJ2-5; no reliable D call. The CDR3 extends over 13 amino acids. The V end was cut by 0 bases, the J end by 5 bases, with 7 bases between. Per germline, CDR1 SGHTA and CDR2 FQGNSA. The CDR3 protein is CASSLARRETQYF. The CDR3 DNA follows: TGTGCCAGCAGCTTAGCGCGGCGCGAGACCCAGTACTTC.

V is TRBV7-9 and J is TRBJ1-2, with D uncertain. Germline-derived CDR1 and CDR2 are SEHNR and FQNEAQ (reference sequence). This CDR3 comprises 14 residues. The V and J ends lost 2 bases and 5 bases respectively, with 12 bases between them. In DNA, the CDR3 is TGTGCCAGCAGCTTAACGGGCGATTTTTATGGCTACACCTTC. This translates into CASSLTGDFYGYTF.

V gene TRBV5-1 combines with J gene TRBJ1-2, with D possibly TRBD1 on 5 matching bases. The CDR3 has 14 amino acids. V was cut by 0 bases and J by 8 bases, with 14 bases left in between. Germline CDR1 SGHRS, CDR2 YFSETQ. CDR3 sequence reads: CASSLEGTLAGYTF. The CDR3 DNA sequence: TGCGCCAGCAGCTTGGAGGGGACTCTTGCCGGCTACACCTTC.

The chain uses TRBV18 and TRBJ2-4; perhaps TRBD1 as D (6 bases). V was clipped by 5 bases and J by 7 bases, with 18 bases between them. CDR1 and CDR2 from the germline V gene are KGHSH and LQKENI. The CDR3 runs 15 residues. The CDR3, as DNA: TGTGCCAGCTCAGCCACGACAGGTTTGGAGAACATTCAGTACTTC. This sequence encodes CASSATTGLENIQYF.

This chain uses TRBV5-4 with TRBJ1-2; D is uncertain. The CDR3 extends over 13 amino acids. V was trimmed by 0 bases and J by 5 bases, leaving 8 bases between them. Germline lookup yields CDR1 SGHNT and CDR2 YYREEE (reference sequence). In nucleotides, the CDR3 is TGTGCCAGCAGCTTGGACGCGGGTTATGGCTACACCTTC. Protein product: CASSLDAGYGYTF.